This T cell receptor beta chain emerged from a study of CD8 T cells in ankylosing spondylitis (dated by TCRdb to the late 2010s). In terms of the full investigation: T cell receptor beta repertoires were profiled in healthy donors and ankylosing spondylitis patients so that disease-linked TCR variants could be found. The full study cohort comprised around 23 ankylosing spondylitis patients and roughly 110 healthy donors. Samples of peripheral blood were taken, and for ankylosing spondylitis patients, synovial fluid was collected as well. Broad study findings and their caveats: A TCR beta motif of about eight highly homologous amino acid variants appeared characteristic of blood from ankylosing spondylitis patients. Some TCR beta motif variants had previously been reported in synovial fluid and blood of reactive arthritis patients, which suggested common disease-initiation mechanisms. In peripheral blood, the disease-linked clones were found at relatively low frequencies and had a CD8+ phenotype. Significant enrichment of the disease-linked clones was reported in matched synovial fluid samples from ankylosing spondylitis patients.

For this chain, trimming is 3 bases at the V end and 4 bases at the J end, and the number of junction bases without a gene match is 6. Reading the germline V gene gives CDR1 MNHNS and CDR2 SASEGT. From the cysteine through the phenylalanine, the CDR3 covers 16 amino acids. Here the CDR3 DNA is all that survives: 48 bases in frame from base 1. Note on this clonotype: Its target antigen remains unknown. No clone much larger than this one lies a single base away; base qualities are absent.

Instrument used: Illumina HiSeq 2500. TCR beta libraries were prepared by quantitative 5'-RACE with molecular barcodes. The source study handled its data this way. A new computational method, built on a probabilistic model of VDJ rearrangement, was used to identify disease-linked TCR variants. TCRdb cleaned the public reads at Q25 with fastp, built clones with MiXCR and kept in-frame beta chains. Each CDR3 protein gets just one entry, which takes the most common genes and DNA from the rows behind it. TCRdb, rather than the study authors, made the V and J calls. Present in this sample are 350,000 or so distinct CDR3 sequences, 8% of which were seen just once. Of the sample, about 15% is held by the ten largest clones.

The sequenced sample consisted of blood, either unsorted or a sorted T cell fraction (not recorded which). The chain joins TRBV6-1 to TRBJ2-2, with 9 central nucleotides matching TRBD1. This sequence was found in a male donor with ankylosing spondylitis. The CDR3 region reads CASSEGPGQGTGELFF. The DNA sequence follows: TGTGCCAGCAGTGAGGGGCCGGGACAGGGCACCGGGGAGCTGTTTTTT.